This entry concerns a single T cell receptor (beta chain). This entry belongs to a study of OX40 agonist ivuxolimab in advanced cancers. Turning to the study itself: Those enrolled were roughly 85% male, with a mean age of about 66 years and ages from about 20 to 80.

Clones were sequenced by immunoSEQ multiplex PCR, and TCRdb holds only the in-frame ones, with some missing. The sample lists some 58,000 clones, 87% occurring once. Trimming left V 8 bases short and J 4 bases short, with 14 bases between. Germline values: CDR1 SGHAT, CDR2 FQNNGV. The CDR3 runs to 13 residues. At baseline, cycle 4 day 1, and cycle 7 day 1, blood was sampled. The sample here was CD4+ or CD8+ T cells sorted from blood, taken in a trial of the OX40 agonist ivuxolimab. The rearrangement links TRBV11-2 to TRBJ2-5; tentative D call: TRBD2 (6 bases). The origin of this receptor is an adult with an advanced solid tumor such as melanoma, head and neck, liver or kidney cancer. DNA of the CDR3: TGTGCCAGCGCGTGGGGGGTGGGAGAGACCCAGTACTTC. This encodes CASAWGVGETQYF. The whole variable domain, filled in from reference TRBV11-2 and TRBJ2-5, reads EAGVAQSPRYKIIEKRQSVAFWCNPISGHATLYWYQQILGQGPKLLIQFQNNGVVDDSQLPKDRFSAERLKGVDSTLKIQPAKLEDSAVYLCASAWGVGETQYFGPGTRLLVL.